This TCR beta chain was sequenced in a study of T cells in localized non-small cell lung cancer. The CDR3 length is 14 residues. The germline V gene encodes CDR1 SGHVS and CDR2 FNYEAQ. The trim removed 5 bases at V and 6 bases at J, leaving 7 bases unmatched. Generated by immunoSEQ multiplex PCR, the TCRdb table keeps only in-frame clones and is missing some. The sample shows about 82,000 clones, around 82% of them seen only once. The study's findings and limits: It was uninvolved adjacent lung that showed the highest T cell clonality, exceeding tumor. An association was observed between higher blood T cell density and longer overall survival.

Ten or more counts support this clone. Its matching antigen is unknown. Sequenced material: PBMCs, taken before any cancer treatment. The source is a man between 40 and 75 years old with stage II squamous cell lung carcinoma. The chain is built from TRBV7-6 and TRBJ1-5, with 7 bases that match TRBD1. CDR3 loop: CASSPGTVTQPQHF. The CDR3 DNA reads TGTGCCAGCAGCCCAGGGACAGTGACTCAGCCCCAGCATTTT.